The 14 T cell receptor beta chains presented below share a single source sample, sequenced in a study of T cells of healthy individuals. TCRdb redid the calling of the 5' RACE reads with MiXCR, one entry per CDR3 protein. The repertoire holds tens of thousands of distinct CDR3 sequences, with under 20% as singletons. The receptors stem from a human donor in good health.

There are many counts of this clonotype. The chain employs TRBV27 and TRBJ2-1, with TRBD1 identical over 9 bases. V lost 7 bases, J lost 6 bases, and 7 bases stayed unmatched. CDR3 length: 14 amino acids. The germline V gene has CDR1 MNHEY and CDR2 SMNVEV (reference sequence). CDR3 protein: CASKPSGQGNEQFF. The CDR3 DNA sequence: TGTGCCAGCAAGCCTTCGGGACAGGGCAATGAGCAGTTCTTC.

The sample holds many counts of this clonotype. The gene calls are TRBV9 and TRBJ2-2, with D possibly called TRBD1 or TRBD2 (5 bases each). V gave up 0 bases and J gave up 6 bases, with 12 bases separating them. Germline loops: CDR1 SGDLS, CDR2 YYNGEE. CDR3 length equals 15 residues. The CDR3 DNA reads as TGTGCCAGCAGCGTAGCCGGGACGGCAGCCGGGGAGCTGTTTTTT. It yields the protein CASSVAGTAAGELFF.

V usage is TRBV20-1 and J usage is TRBJ2-3, with 7 bases identical to TRBD2. The CDR3 consists of 17 residues. V lost 2 bases and J lost 7; bases outside the gene matches: 18. CDR1 DFQATT and CDR2 SNEGSKA come from the germline V gene (reference sequence). The CDR3 region has the DNA TGCAGTGCTAGAACAGCTCGGGACTACCGAAGTTGGAATACGCAGTATTTT. Translation: CSARTARDYRSWNTQYF.

CDR3 bases: TGCGCCAGCAGCTTAAGCACGGGCTTCTCCTACGAGCAGTACTTC. It codes for CASSLSTGFSYEQYF. The chain joins TRBV5-1 to TRBJ2-7, with D hard to call. Trimming took 2 bases from V and 0 from J, leaving 12 bases between them. The CDR3 is 15 residues long. Germline CDR1 reads SGHRS; CDR2 reads YFSETQ.

This clonotype was seen at least ten times. This chain connects TRBV27 to TRBJ1-6, with TRBD1 identical over 7 bases. The V segment lost 5 bases and the J segment 0 bases; nucleotides outside the gene matches: 4. Germline V CDR1 and CDR2: MNHEY, SMNVEV (reference sequence). The CDR3 sequence is 16 residues long. The CDR3 loop reads CASSPTGVSYNSPLHF. The CDR3, as DNA: TGTGCCAGCAGTCCAACAGGGGTCTCCTATAATTCACCCCTCCACTTT.

This clonotype was observed many times. CDR3 sequence reads: CSARAGLAEYEQYF. DNA of the CDR3: TGCAGTGCTAGAGCCGGACTAGCAGAATACGAGCAGTACTTC. The rearrangement uses TRBV20-1 and TRBJ2-7; 8 nucleotides agree with TRBD2. The CDR3 covers 14 residues. Germline V gene lookup returns CDR1 DFQATT and CDR2 SNEGSKA (reference sequence). V shed 1 base, J shed 4 bases, and the junction held 6 bases outside the gene matches.

This chain joins TRBV12-3 or TRBV12-4 and TRBJ2-5; unclear D gene. This CDR3 spans 12 amino acids. With 5 bases removed from V and 5 bases from J, the gap between germline ends came to 9 bases. In nucleotides, the CDR3 is TGTGCCAGCAGTCCTACCCGGGAGACCCAGTACTTC. Translating gives CASSPTRETQYF.

This chain links TRBV5-1 with TRBJ2-3, with D perhaps TRBD1 (5 bases). Trimming removed 1 base at V and 6 bases at J, with 9 bases between. CDR1 SGHRS and CDR2 YFSETQ come from the germline V gene. The CDR3 runs to 13 residues. The CDR3 spells CASSLSRVDTQYF. In nucleotides, the CDR3 is TGCGCCAGCAGCTTGAGCAGGGTGGATACGCAGTATTTT.

The V call is TRBV2, the J call TRBJ1-4; TRBD1 aligns across 10 bases. The junction had 2 bases not matched to a gene; V was cut back by 1 base and J by 6 bases. The length of the CDR3 is 15 residues. CDR1 is SNHLY and CDR2 is FYNNEI in the germline V gene. The CDR3 region has the DNA TGTGCCAGCAGTGAAGAGGGACAGGGGCATGAAAAACTGTTTTTT. Translation gives CASSEEGQGHEKLFF.

In regard to this clonotype: This may be a read error, as it is one base from a much larger clone. The chain joins TRBV28 to TRBJ2-7; TRBD2 agrees at 8 bases. The V gene end was trimmed by 5 bases and the J gene end by 2 bases; junction bases not matched to a gene: 5. Germline V gene data show CDR1 as MDHEN and CDR2 as SYDVKM. The CDR3 runs 14 residues. CDR3 loop: CASSTGTRTYEQYF. The DNA of the CDR3 is TGTGCCAGCAGTACCGGGACTAGAACCTACGAGCAGTACTTC.

There are a few counts of this clonotype. The chain couples TRBV4-1 to TRBJ2-7, with D possibly being TRBD2 (6 bases). There are 15 residues in the CDR3. The germline gives CDR1 MGHRA, CDR2 YSYEKL. V gave up 0 bases and J gave up 3 bases, with 12 bases separating them. The CDR3, as DNA: TGCGCCAGCAGCCAAGACCCGGGACTTGACTACGAGCAGTACTTC. This translates into CASSQDPGLDYEQYF.

V gene TRBV28 combines with J gene TRBJ1-2, with unresolved D. Germline V gene lookup returns CDR1 MDHEN and CDR2 SYDVKM. The CDR3 runs to 16 residues. Trimming left V 4 bases short and J 8 bases short, with 23 bases between. The CDR3 sequence is CASSSPLVSRTGGYTF. For the CDR3, the DNA is TGTGCCAGCAGTTCCCCCTTAGTTTCTCGAACGGGGGGCTACACCTTC.

This clonotype was counted many times. The J gene is TRBJ1-1, the V gene TRBV20-1, with D perhaps matching TRBD1 (5 bases). V lost 6 bases and J lost 6, with 17 bases in between. The CDR3 loop spans 13 amino acids. Germline V gene lookup returns CDR1 DFQATT and CDR2 SNEGSKA (reference sequence). CDR3 nucleotides: TGCAGTGCCCCGGGACCGAGCCAGGCTGAAGCTTTCTTT. Protein sequence: CSAPGPSQAEAFF.

This clonotype was found many times. The V and J genes are TRBV11-2 and TRBJ2-3; D call uncertain. CDR1 and CDR2 from the germline V gene are SGHAT and FQNNGV. The CDR3 spans 12 residues. The ends were cut back, 2 bases at V and 15 bases at J, with 15 bases in the middle. The CDR3 region is CASSLFLGRAYF. DNA of the CDR3: TGTGCCAGCAGCTTATTCTTGGGCAGAGCCTATTTT.